This T cell receptor beta chain was captured by sequencing in a study of CD8+CD57+ T cells in acquired aplastic anemia. Across the study: Sorted CD4+ and CD8+ cells gave an average of around 3 ug of DNA. Study-wide points: Patients showed no significant difference from controls in CD8+ Simpson's diversity.

Turning to this clonotype: What it binds is unknown.

According to the study, genomic DNA was the template for TCR beta VDJ and CDR3 profiling. Each CDR3 protein is one row after TCRdb ran MiXCR on the reads. Of roughly 180,000 distinct CDR3 sequences in the sample, 63% were seen once. Trimming pared 5 bases from V and 10 bases from J, leaving 9 bases between. Germline lookup yields CDR1 SGHAT and CDR2 FQNNGV. The CDR3 runs 11 residues. The authors sequenced patients whose flow cytometry had shown CD8+CD57+ cell expansion. The chain uses TRBV11-2 and TRBJ2-1; no reliable D call. This receptor was taken from a human donor with aplastic anemia. Sequences were obtained from sorted CD4+, CD8+, or CD8+CD57+ T cells (not recorded which) from PBMCs. The CDR3, as DNA: TGTGCCAGCAGCCCGAACTGGGAGCAGTTCTTC. This gives the protein CASSPNWEQFF.